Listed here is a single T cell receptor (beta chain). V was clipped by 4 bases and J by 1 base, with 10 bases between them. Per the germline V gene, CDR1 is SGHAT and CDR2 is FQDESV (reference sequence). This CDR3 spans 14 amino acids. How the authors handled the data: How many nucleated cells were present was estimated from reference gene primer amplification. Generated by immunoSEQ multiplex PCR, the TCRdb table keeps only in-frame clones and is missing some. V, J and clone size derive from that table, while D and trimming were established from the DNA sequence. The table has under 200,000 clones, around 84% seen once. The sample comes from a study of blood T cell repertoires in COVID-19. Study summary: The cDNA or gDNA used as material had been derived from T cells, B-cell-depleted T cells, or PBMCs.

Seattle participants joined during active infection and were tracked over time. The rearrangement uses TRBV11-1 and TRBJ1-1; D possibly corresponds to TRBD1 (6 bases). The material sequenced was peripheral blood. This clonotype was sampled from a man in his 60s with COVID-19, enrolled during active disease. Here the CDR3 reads CASSYYRENTEAFF. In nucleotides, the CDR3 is TGTGCCAGCAGCTATTACAGGGAGAACACTGAAGCTTTCTTT.